These T cell receptor beta chains were read from a single sample in a study of identical twins' blood T cells. TCRdb recomputed calls from the 5' RACE reads with MiXCR, one row per CDR3 protein. The table lists fewer than 450,000 distinct CDR3 sequences, 28% of them singletons, with about 6% in the top ten. The sequencing sample was made of PBMCs. These receptors were taken from a woman aged 18 to 55 in good health. The conserved cysteine and the conserved F or W are not part of the CDR3 here. Fields, in order: V gene, J gene, CDR3 protein.

>TRBV12-3/TRBV12-4|TRBJ1-1
ASGTHRAEAF
>TRBV5-6|TRBJ1-5
ASSLRGVNQPQH
>TRBV20-1|TRBJ2-1
SVTGLAGVDEQF
>TRBV7-8|TRBJ2-3
ASSLLAGVGNTQY
>TRBV11-2|TRBJ1-2
ASTRDSYGYT
>TRBV18|TRBJ2-2
ASSPRLDTGELF
>TRBV6-2/TRBV6-3|TRBJ2-1
ASSYRGGTKINEQF
>TRBV5-1|TRBJ2-1
ASSLGGISYNEQF
>TRBV19|TRBJ1-1
ASSIGFGTALNTEAF
>TRBV3-1|TRBJ1-3
ASSQGRSSGNTIY